These T cell receptor beta chains were read from a single sample in a study of beta chain features in type 1 diabetes. Assay: immunoSEQ multiplex PCR; the TCRdb copy retains only in-frame clones and omits some. The sample lists tens of thousands of clones, about a third occurring once. Sequencing was done on a sample of stem cell memory CD4+ T cells from blood. Every receptor here comes from a young woman in good health. CDR3s include the opening cysteine and the closing phenylalanine or tryptophan. D genes are given only for firm matches.

D gene	V gene	J gene	CDR3 protein
NA	TRBV6-5	TRBJ2-3	CASSYISTDTQYF
TRBD1	TRBV10-3	TRBJ1-1	CAIRTDRGNTEAFF
NA	TRBV18	TRBJ1-1	CASSPRPGQEGTEAFF
TRBD2	TRBV19	TRBJ2-1	CASSPSGRPVDEQFF
TRBD2	TRBV11-3	TRBJ2-1	CASSLLLAGGSYNEQFF
TRBD1	TRBV13	TRBJ2-2	CASSLDRGRFAGELFF
TRBD1	TRBV7-6	TRBJ2-5	CASSFNRGLETQYF
NA	TRBV14	TRBJ1-4	CASSLNYGTNEKLFF
NA	TRBV6-1	TRBJ2-1	CASSLSRNEQFF
TRBD1	TRBV7-2	TRBJ1-3	CASSSRDRGNTIYF